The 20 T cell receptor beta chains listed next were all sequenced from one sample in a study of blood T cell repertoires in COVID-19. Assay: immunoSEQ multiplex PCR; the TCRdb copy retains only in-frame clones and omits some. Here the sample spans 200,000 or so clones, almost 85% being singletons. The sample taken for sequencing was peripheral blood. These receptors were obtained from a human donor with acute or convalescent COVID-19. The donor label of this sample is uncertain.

The CDR3 DNA reads as TGTGCCAGCAGCCAAGGGGGGCCCCATCAGCCCCAGCATTTT. Translation: CASSQGGPHQPQHF. The rearrangement joins TRBV14 to TRBJ1-5; tentatively, D is TRBD1 (6 bases). The CDR3 runs 14 residues. Germline assignment: CDR1 SGHDN and CDR2 FVKESK. Trimming removed 1 base at V and 5 bases at J, with 9 bases between.

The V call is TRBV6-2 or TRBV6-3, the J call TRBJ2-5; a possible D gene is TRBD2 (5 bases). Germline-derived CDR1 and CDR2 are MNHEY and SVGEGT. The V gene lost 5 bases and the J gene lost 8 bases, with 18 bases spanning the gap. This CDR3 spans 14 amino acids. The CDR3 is CASSRAQAALTQYF. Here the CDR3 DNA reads TGTGCCAGCAGTCGGGCGCAAGCGGCGTTAACCCAGTACTTC.

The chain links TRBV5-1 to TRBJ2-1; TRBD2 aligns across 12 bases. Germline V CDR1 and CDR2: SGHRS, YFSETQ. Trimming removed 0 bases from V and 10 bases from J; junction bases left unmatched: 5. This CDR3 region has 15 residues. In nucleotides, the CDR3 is TGCGCCAGCAGCTTGGCGCCAGGACTAGCGGGAGAGCAGTTCTTC. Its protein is CASSLAPGLAGEQFF.

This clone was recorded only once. CDR3 sequence reads: CASSLERDNRQFF. The CDR3 DNA sequence: TGTGCCAGCAGTTTAGAGCGGGACAATCGGCAGTTCTTC. V and J are TRBV12-3 or TRBV12-4 and TRBJ2-1, with D tentatively TRBD2 (7 bases). Trimming cost V 1 base and J 12 bases, with 13 bases left between them. The CDR3 covers 13 residues.

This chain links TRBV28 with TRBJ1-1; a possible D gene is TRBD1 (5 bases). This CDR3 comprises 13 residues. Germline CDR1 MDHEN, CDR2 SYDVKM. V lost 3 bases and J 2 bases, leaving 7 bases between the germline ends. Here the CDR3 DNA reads TGTGCCAGCAGTTTCCAGGGTAACACTGAAGCTTTCTTT. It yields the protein CASSFQGNTEAFF.

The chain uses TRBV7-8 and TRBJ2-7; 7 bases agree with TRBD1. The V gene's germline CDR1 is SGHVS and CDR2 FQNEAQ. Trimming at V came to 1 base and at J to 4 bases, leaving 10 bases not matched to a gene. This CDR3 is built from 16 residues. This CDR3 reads CASSLGGQGVSYEQYF. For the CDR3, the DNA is TGTGCCAGCAGCTTAGGCGGGCAGGGGGTTTCTTACGAGCAGTACTTC.

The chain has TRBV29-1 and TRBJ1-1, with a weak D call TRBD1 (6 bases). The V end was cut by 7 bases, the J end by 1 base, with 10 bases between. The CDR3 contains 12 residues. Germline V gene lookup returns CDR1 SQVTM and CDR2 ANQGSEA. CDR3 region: CSASRGNTEAFF. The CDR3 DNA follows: TGCAGCGCGTCCAGGGGGAACACTGAAGCTTTCTTT.

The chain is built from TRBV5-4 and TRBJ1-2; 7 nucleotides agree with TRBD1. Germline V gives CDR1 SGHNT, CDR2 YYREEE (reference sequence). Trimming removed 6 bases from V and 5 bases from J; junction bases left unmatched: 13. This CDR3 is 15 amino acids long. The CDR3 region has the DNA TGTGCCAGCACCCCAACGGGCAGGGGGAGTTATGGCTACACCTTC. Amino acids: CASTPTGRGSYGYTF.

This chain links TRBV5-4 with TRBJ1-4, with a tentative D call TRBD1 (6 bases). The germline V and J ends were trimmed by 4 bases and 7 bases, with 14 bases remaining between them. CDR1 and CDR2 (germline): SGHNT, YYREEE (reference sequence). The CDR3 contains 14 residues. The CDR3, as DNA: TGTGCCAGCAGCCCTACAGGGAATAGTGAAAAACTGTTTTTT. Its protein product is CASSPTGNSEKLFF.

For the CDR3, the DNA is TGTGCCATCAGTGGCGGGAGCGGGGGCACAGATACGCAGTATTTT. This translates into CAISGGSGGTDTQYF. The rearrangement uses TRBV10-3 and TRBJ2-3; TRBD2 matches 7 bases. The CDR3 sequence is 15 residues long. J gave up 1 base and V 4 bases, and 5 bases lay outside the gene matches. CDR1 and CDR2 from the germline V gene are ENHRY and SYGVKD.

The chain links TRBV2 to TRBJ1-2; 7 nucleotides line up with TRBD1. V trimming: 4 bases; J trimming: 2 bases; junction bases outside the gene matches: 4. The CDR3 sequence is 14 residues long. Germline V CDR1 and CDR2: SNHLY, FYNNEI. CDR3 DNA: TGTGCCAGCAGTGGTAGACAGGGCAACTATGGCTACACCTTC. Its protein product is CASSGRQGNYGYTF.

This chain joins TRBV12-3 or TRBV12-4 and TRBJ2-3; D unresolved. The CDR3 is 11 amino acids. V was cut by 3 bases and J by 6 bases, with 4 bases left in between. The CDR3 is CASSFADTQYF. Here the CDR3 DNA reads TGTGCCAGCAGTTTTGCGGATACGCAGTATTTT.

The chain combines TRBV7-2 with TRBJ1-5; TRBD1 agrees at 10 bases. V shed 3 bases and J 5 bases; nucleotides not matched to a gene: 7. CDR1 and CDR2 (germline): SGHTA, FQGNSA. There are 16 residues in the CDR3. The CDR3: CASSFGTGTGDQPQHF. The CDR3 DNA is TGTGCCAGCAGCTTTGGTACCGGGACAGGGGATCAGCCCCAGCATTTT.

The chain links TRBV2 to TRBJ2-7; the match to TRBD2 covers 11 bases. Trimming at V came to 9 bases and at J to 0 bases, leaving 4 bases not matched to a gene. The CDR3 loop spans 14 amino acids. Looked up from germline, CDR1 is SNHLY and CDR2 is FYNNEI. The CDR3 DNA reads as TGTGCCAGTATCGGGACTAGCGGCTCCTACGAGCAGTACTTC. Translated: CASIGTSGSYEQYF.

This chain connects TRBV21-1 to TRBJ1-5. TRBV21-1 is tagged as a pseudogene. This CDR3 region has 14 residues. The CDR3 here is CANLSQLSNQPQHF. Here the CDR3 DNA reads TGTGCCAACCTTAGCCAGCTTAGCAATCAGCCCCAGCATTTT.

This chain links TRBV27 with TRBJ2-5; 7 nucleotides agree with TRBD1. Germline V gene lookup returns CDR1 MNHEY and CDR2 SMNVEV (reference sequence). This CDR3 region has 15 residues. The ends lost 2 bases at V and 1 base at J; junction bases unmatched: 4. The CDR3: CASSLRTGLQETQYF. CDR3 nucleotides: TGTGCCAGCAGTTTAAGGACAGGACTCCAAGAGACCCAGTACTTC.

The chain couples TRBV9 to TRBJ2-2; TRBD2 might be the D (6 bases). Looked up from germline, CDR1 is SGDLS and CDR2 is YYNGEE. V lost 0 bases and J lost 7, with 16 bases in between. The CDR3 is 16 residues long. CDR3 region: CASSVGVAGTVGELFF. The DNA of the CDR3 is TGTGCCAGCAGCGTAGGGGTTGCGGGGACGGTCGGGGAGCTGTTTTTT.

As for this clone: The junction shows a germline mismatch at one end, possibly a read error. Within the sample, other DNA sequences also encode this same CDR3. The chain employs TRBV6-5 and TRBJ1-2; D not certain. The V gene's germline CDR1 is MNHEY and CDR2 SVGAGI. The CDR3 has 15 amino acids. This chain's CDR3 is CASSYSGLGGYGYTF. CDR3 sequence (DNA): TGTGCCAGCAGTTACTCGGGCCTGGGAGGATATGGTTACACCTTC.

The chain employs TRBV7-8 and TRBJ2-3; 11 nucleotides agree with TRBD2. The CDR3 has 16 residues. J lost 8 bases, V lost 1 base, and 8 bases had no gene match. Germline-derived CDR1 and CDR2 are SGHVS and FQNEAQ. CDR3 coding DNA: TGTGCCAGCAGCTTAGGGGGACTAGCGGCACAAGTTACGCAGTATTTT. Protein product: CASSLGGLAAQVTQYF.

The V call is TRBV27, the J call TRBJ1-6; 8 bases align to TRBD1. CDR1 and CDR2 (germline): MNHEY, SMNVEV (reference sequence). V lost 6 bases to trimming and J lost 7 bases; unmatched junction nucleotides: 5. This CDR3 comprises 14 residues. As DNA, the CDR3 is TGTGCCAGCAGCCGACAGGGGTGGAATTCACCCCTCCACTTT. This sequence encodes CASSRQGWNSPLHF.